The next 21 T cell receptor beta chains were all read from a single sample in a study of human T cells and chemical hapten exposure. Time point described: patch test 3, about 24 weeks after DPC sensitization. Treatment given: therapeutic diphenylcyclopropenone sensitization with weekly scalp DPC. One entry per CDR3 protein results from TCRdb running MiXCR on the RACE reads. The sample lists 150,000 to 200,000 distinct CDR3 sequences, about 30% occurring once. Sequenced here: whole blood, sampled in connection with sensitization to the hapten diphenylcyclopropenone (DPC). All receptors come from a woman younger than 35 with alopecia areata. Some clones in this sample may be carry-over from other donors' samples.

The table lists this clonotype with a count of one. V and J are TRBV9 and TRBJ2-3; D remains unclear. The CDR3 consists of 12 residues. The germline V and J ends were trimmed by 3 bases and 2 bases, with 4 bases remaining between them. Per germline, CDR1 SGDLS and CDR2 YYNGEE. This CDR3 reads CASSGDTDTQYF. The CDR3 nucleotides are TGTGCCAGCAGCGGAGACACAGATACGCAGTATTTT.

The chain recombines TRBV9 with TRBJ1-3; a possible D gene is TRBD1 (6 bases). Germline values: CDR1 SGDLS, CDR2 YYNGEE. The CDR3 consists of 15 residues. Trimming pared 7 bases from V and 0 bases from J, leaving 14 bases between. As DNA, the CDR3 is TGTGCCAGCCAAGACAGGCCTAACTCTGGAAACACCATATATTTT. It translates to CASQDRPNSGNTIYF.

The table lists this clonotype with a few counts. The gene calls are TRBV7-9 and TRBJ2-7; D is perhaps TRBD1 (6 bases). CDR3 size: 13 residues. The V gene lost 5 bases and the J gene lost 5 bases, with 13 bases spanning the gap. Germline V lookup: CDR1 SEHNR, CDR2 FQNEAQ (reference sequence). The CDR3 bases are TGTGCCAGCAGCCCGGACAGCCGCCACGAGCAGTACTTC. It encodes CASSPDSRHEQYF.

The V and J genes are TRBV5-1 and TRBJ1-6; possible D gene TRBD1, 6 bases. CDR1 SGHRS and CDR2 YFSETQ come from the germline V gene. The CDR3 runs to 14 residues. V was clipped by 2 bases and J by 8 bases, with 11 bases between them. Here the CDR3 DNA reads TGCGCCAGCAGCTTTGGGGGGCTAGATTCACCCCTCCACTTT. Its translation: CASSFGGLDSPLHF.

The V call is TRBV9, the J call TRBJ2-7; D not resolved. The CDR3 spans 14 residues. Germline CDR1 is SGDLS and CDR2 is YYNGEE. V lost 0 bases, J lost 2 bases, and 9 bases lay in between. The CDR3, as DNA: TGTGCCAGCAGCGTAGGGGCAGGACCCTACGAGCAGTACTTC. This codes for CASSVGAGPYEQYF.

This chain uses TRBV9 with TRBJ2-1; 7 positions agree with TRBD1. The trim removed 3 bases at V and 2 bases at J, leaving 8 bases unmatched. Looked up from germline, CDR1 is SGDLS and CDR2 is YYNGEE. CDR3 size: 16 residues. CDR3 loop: CASSAESGGTYNEQFF. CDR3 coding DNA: TGTGCCAGCAGCGCCGAGTCAGGGGGTACCTACAATGAGCAGTTCTTC.

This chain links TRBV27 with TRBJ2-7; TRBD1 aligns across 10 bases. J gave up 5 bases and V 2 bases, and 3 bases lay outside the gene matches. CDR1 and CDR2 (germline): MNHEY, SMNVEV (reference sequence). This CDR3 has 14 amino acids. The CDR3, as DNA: TGTGCCAGCAGTTTAGGGACAGGGGTGAACGAGCAGTACTTC. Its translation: CASSLGTGVNEQYF.

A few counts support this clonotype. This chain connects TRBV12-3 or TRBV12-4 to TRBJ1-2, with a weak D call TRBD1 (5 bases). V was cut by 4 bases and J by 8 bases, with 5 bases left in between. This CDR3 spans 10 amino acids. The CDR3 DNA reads TGTGCCAGCAGTTGGGGGGGCTACACCTTC. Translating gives CASSWGGYTF.

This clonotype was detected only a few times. CDR3 amino acids: CASSQDRRPEETQYF. The CDR3 nucleotides are TGCGCCAGCAGCCAAGATAGGAGGCCGGAGGAGACCCAGTACTTC. This chain links TRBV4-3 with TRBJ2-5; tentative D call: TRBD2 (5 bases). V gave up 0 bases and J gave up 5 bases, with 13 bases separating them. The CDR3 is 15 amino acids. Germline assignment: CDR1 LGHNA and CDR2 YSLEER.

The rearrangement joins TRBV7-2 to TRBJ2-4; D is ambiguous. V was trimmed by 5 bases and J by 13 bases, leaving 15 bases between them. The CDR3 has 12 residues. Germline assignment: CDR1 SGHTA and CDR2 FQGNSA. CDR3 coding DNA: TGTGCCAGCAGCCCTACAGTGGGCGTCCAGTACTTC. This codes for CASSPTVGVQYF.

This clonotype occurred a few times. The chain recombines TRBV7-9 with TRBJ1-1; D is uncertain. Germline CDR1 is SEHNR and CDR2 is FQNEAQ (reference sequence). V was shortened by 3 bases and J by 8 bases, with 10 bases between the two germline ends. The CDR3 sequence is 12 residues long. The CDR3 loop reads CASSLVGKEAFF. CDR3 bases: TGTGCCAGCAGCTTGGTGGGGAAGGAAGCTTTCTTT.

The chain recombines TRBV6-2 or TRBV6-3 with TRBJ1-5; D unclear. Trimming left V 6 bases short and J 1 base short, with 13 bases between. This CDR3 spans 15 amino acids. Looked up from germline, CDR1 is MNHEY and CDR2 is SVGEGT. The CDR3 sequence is CASSGLWASNQPQHF. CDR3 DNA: TGTGCCAGCAGCGGGTTGTGGGCCAGCAATCAGCCCCAGCATTTT.

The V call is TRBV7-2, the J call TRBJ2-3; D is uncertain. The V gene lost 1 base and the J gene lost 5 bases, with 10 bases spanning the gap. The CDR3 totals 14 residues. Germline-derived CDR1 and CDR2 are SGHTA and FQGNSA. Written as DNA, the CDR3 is TGTGCCAGCAGCTTAGATGGGGTGCTAGATACGCAGTATTTT. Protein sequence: CASSLDGVLDTQYF. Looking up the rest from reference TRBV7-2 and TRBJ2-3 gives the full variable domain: GAGVSQSPSNKVTEKGKDVELRCDPISGHTALYWYRQSLGQGLEFLIYFQGNSAPDKSGLPSDRFSAERTGGSVSTLTIQRTQQEDSAVYLCASSLDGVLDTQYFGPGTRLTVL.

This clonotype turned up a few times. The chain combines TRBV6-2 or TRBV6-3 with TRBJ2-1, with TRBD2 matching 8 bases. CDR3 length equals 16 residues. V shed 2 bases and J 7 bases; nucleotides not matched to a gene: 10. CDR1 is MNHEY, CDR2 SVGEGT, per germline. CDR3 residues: CASSYPTGGPGNEQFF. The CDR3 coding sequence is TGTGCCAGCAGTTACCCCACGGGGGGGCCGGGGAATGAGCAGTTCTTC.

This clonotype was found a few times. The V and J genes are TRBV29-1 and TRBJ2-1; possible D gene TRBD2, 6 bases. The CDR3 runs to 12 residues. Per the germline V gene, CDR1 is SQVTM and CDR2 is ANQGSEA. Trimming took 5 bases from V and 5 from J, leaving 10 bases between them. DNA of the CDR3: TGCAGCGTTCGACTAGTGAACAATGAGCAGTTCTTC. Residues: CSVRLVNNEQFF.

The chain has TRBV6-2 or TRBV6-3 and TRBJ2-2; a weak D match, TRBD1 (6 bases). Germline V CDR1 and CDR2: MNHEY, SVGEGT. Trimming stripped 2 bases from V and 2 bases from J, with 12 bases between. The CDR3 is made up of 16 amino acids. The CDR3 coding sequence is TGTGCCAGCAGTTACGGTGGGACACTTAACACCGGGGAGCTGTTTTTT. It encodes CASSYGGTLNTGELFF.

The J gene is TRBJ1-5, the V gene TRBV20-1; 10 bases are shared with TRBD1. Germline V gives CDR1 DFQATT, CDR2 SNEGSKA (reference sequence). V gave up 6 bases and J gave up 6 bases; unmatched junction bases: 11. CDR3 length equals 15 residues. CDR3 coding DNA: TGCAGTGCCCCTAATCCGGGACAGGGGATTCAGCCCCAGCATTTT. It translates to CSAPNPGQGIQPQHF.

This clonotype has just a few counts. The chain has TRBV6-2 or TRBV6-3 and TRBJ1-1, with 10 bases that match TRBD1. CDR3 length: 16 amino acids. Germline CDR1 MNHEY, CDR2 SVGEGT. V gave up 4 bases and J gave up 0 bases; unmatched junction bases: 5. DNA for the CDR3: TGTGCCAGCAGTTTGCGGGACAGGGGAGTGAACACTGAAGCTTTCTTT. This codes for CASSLRDRGVNTEAFF.

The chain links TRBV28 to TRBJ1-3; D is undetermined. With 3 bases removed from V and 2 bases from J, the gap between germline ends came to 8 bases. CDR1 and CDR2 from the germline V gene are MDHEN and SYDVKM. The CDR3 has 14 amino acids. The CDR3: CASSFRGTGNTIYF. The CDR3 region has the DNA TGTGCCAGCAGTTTCCGGGGTACTGGAAACACCATATATTTT.

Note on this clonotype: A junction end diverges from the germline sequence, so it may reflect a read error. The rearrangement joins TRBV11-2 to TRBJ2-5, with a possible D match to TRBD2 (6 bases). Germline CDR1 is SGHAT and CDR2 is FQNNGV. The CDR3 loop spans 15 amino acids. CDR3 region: CANSFSGSPQETQYF. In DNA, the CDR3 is TGTGCCAACAGCTTTTCCGGGAGCCCCCAAGAGACCCAGTACTTC.

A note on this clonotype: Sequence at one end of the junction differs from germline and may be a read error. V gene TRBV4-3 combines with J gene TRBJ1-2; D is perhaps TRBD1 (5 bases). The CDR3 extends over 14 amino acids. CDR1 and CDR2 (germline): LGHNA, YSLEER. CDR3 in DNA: TGTGCCAGCAGCCAGATGACAGATAACTATGGCTACACCTTC. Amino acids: CASSQMTDNYGYTF.